Included here is one TCR beta chain sequence, with context. The data were taken from a study of molecular identifiers for immune sequencing clone quantification. V dropped 5 bases and J dropped 0; count of bases not matched to a gene: 5. This CDR3 region has 15 residues. CDR1 and CDR2 from the germline V gene are MNHEY and SVGEGT. In the sort, naive CD8 T cells were defined as CD8+CD4-CCR7+CD45RA+. From the PCR reads, TCRdb called clonotypes with MiXCR, one entry per CDR3 protein. The table shows more than 550,000 distinct CDR3 sequences, with 25% occurring only once. The chain carries TRBV6-2 or TRBV6-3 and TRBJ1-1; 8 bases match TRBD1. The sequence derives from a human donor in good health. Some libraries in this study had Jurkat cell RNA spiked in. The specimen sequenced was naive CD8+ T cells from blood, with Jurkat cell RNA spiked in. Subset defined: FACS-sorted CD8+CD4-CCR7+CD45RA+ naive T cells. In DNA form, the CDR3 reads TGTGCCAGCAGTCCGCGGACAGGGCTGAACACTGAAGCTTTCTTT. Translated, it gives CASSPRTGLNTEAFF.